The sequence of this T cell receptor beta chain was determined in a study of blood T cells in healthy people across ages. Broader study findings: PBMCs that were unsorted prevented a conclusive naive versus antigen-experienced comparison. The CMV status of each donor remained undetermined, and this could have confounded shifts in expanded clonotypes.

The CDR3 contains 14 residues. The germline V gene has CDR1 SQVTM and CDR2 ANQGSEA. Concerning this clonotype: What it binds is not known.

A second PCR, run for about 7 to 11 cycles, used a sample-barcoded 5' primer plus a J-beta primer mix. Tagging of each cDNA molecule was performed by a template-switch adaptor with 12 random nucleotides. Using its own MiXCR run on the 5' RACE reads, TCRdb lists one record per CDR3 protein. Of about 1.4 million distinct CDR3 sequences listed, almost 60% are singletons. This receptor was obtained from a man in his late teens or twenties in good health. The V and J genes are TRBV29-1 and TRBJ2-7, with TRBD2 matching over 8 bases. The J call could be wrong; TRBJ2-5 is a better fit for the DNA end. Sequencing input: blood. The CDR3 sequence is CSVAHSGGMLTQYF. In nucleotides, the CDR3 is TGCAGCGTTGCCCACAGCGGGGGTATGTTGACCCAGTACTTC.